This T cell receptor beta chain was profiled in a study of a mutant IDH1 vaccine in newly diagnosed glioma (dated by TCRdb to the early 2020s). Study-wide context: Vaccination began 4-6 weeks after radiotherapy alone, or alongside temozolomide cycles in the chemotherapy-containing groups. Longitudinal TCRB deep sequencing was performed for 20 to 30 treated patients wherever samples were available for exploratory analyses. The week-35 safety follow-up was designated visit V12, and the week-47 end of study was designated visit V13. Of the roughly 32 patients who were treated, about 62% were male and approximately 38% were female, and the mean age was roughly 40 years. Six visits were used for peripheral blood collection: V03 (baseline), V05, V07, V10, V12 and V13. Prior to enrollment, standard therapy consisting of radiotherapy alone, temozolomide alone, or radiochemotherapy with temozolomide had been administered to patients, with the combination being received by most patients. The paper's findings and limits, for the study overall: Pseudoprogression seemed to be unrelated to changes in the top peripheral T cell clonotypes found by TCRB sequencing. The authors noted that analyses of patient blood samples could not be reproduced because of sample limitations. PBMC samples for TCRB deep sequencing were selected based on availability. Immune responses induced by the vaccine were seen in approximately 93% of patients across multiple MHC alleles.

Libraries came from the immunoSEQ multiplex PCR assay. Following the manufacturer's protocol, the hsTCRB Kit was used to amplify rearranged TCR beta chain sequences. TCRB libraries were sequenced on an Illumina MiSeq. The paper's processing steps were these. Demultiplexing, trimming and gene mapping were performed with the kit vendor's proprietary platform. TCRdb holds this immuneACCESS table with in-frame rearrangements only. Some clones are missing; in checked studies, unresolved V genes explain under half, and the rest has no known cause. That table supplies the V and J calls and clone size; D and trimming were determined from the DNA. The sample profile shows approximately 30,000 clones; around 90% of them were found once. Over 4.5% of the sample is taken by the ten largest. For this clone: Its antigen has not been determined. Base quality data are lacking; no much larger clone is found one base away.

The germline V gene encodes CDR1 SGDLS and CDR2 YYNGEE. Trimmed from V: 4 bases; trimmed from J: 2 bases; junction bases lacking a gene match: 4. The CDR3 runs 14 amino acids, cysteine and phenylalanine included. Of the read, only the CDR3 DNA is kept; its 42 bases are in frame from base 1. In light of the paper, this sample's time point label describes: week 47, end of study. Each vaccine dose, consisting of 300 ug of a 20-mer mutant IDH1 peptide in Montanide, was administered subcutaneously with topical imiquimod. Across visits V03 through V10, patients got a total of eight vaccinations, given in weeks 1, 3, 5, 7, 11, 15, 19 and 23. The donors had newly diagnosed IDH1-mutant astrocytomas of WHO grade 3 or 4 that showed loss of nuclear ATRX. The samples were drawn from NOA16, a multicentre, single-arm, open-label phase I trial in Germany that tested a mutant IDH1 peptide vaccine in humans for the first time. The DNeasy Blood and Tissue Kit was used to extract genomic DNA from EDTA blood for TCRB sequencing.

This specimen consisted of PBMCs, obtained from a glioma patient whose treatment included an IDH1 peptide vaccine. The sequence links TRBV9 to TRBJ2-7, with 9 junctional bases fitting TRBD1. This receptor was taken from a woman in her 40s with glioma. The DNA sequence is as follows: TGTGCCAGCAGCTTGGGACAGGGCACCTACGAGCAGTACTTC. It translates as CASSLGQGTYEQYF.